These 5 T cell receptor beta chains originate from one sample sequenced in a study of blood T cell repertoires in COVID-19. Assay: immunoSEQ multiplex PCR; the TCRdb copy retains only in-frame clones and omits some. The table has 200,000 to 300,000 clones, approximately 80% seen once; the top ten hold 7.5%. Sequenced sample: peripheral blood. The receptors were gathered from a woman older than 75 with COVID-19, enrolled during active disease.

This clone was seen a handful of times. The CDR3 is CASTEGASRNTIYF. The CDR3 DNA follows: TGTGCCAGTACAGAAGGGGCTTCTCGAAACACCATATATTTT. V is TRBV19 and J is TRBJ1-3; maybe TRBD1 (5 bases). The germline V gene encodes CDR1 LNHDA and CDR2 SQIVND (reference sequence). The CDR3 loop spans 14 amino acids. V lost 7 bases and J 5 bases, leaving 15 bases between the germline ends.

The chain combines TRBV7-9 with TRBJ2-5, with 10 bases identical to TRBD2. The V gene end was trimmed by 2 bases and the J gene end by 2 bases; junction bases not matched to a gene: 5. The CDR3 contains 16 residues. Germline V gene data show CDR1 as SEHNR and CDR2 as FQNEAQ (reference sequence). The CDR3 sequence is CASSLTGTSVQETQYF. The CDR3 DNA reads TGTGCCAGCAGCTTAACCGGGACTAGCGTACAAGAGACCCAGTACTTC. Full variable domain (rest looked up from reference TRBV7-9 and TRBJ2-5): DTGVSQNPRHKITKRGQNVTFRCDPISEHNRLYWYRQTLGQGPEFLTYFQNEAQLEKSRLLSDRFSAERPKGSFSTLEIQRTEQGDSAMYLCASSLTGTSVQETQYFGPGTRLLVL.

V usage is TRBV3-1 (or the pseudogene TRBV3-2) and J usage is TRBJ1-4, with a tentative D call TRBD1 (6 bases). The CDR3 runs to 15 residues. Germline V gene sequence: CDR1 LGHDT, CDR2 YNNKEL (reference sequence). Trimming removed 6 bases at V and 5 bases at J, with 16 bases between. The CDR3 spells CASRHSGQLNEKLFF. The CDR3 nucleotides read TGTGCCAGCAGACACTCAGGACAGTTAAATGAAAAACTGTTTTTT.

The rearrangement uses TRBV12-5 and TRBJ2-3; 9 nucleotides line up with TRBD2. V was clipped by 0 bases and J by 7 bases; unmatched bases: 11. Germline V gene sequence: CDR1 LGHNT, CDR2 FRNRAP. The CDR3 is made up of 17 amino acids. Here the CDR3 DNA reads TGTGCTAGTGGTTTGGTACTTAGGCTAGCGGGACTTTATACGCAGTATTTT. The encoded protein is CASGLVLRLAGLYTQYF.

The rearrangement uses TRBV24-1 and TRBJ2-3; 13 bases match TRBD2. CDR1 is KGHDR and CDR2 is SFDVKD in the germline V gene. CDR3 length: 17 amino acids. J gave up 4 bases and V 5 bases, and 8 bases lay outside the gene matches. CDR3 sequence (DNA): TGTGCCACCAGTGCGGGAACACTAGCGGGAGGGTCAGATACGCAGTATTTT. Its protein is CATSAGTLAGGSDTQYF.